A selection of T cell receptor beta chains follows, all from one sample in a study of regulatory T cells in long-lasting Graves disease. TCRdb recomputed calls from the multiplex PCR reads with MiXCR, one row per CDR3 protein. The sample lists 650,000 to 850,000 distinct CDR3 sequences, 25% to 35% seen once, with 35% to 55% in the top ten. The source was peripheral blood mononuclear cells (PBMCs), collected when the disease was refractory, from a patient treated with antithyroid drugs. The receptors shown here come from a female donor with Graves disease. Each CDR3 is given with its conserved first and last residue. Each record gives: J gene, D gene, clone size, V gene, CDR3 protein, CDR3 DNA. A D gene is named only where the DNA matches it firmly. The size of a clone is reported for some rows only, either as once, few or many, or as a class for expanded clones.

J gene: TRBJ2-1
D gene: -
clone size: many
V gene: TRBV6-5
CDR3 protein: CASSYGGSSYNEQFF
CDR3 DNA: TGTGCCAGCAGTTACGGGGGCAGCTCCTACAATGAGCAGTTCTTC

J gene: TRBJ1-5
D gene: TRBD1
clone size: many
V gene: TRBV6-1
CDR3 protein: CAGGQGQNQPQHF
CDR3 DNA: TGTGCCGGGGGACAGGGACAAAATCAGCCCCAGCATTTT

J gene: TRBJ1-1
D gene: TRBD1
clone size: many
V gene: TRBV28
CDR3 protein: CASSQRDRVIGAFF
CDR3 DNA: TGTGCCAGCAGTCAACGAGACAGGGTGATCGGAGCTTTCTTT

J gene: TRBJ1-2
D gene: TRBD1
clone size: -
V gene: TRBV25-1
CDR3 protein: CASVGQGSYGYTF
CDR3 DNA: TGTGCCAGCGTAGGACAGGGGAGCTATGGCTACACCTTC

J gene: TRBJ2-1
D gene: -
clone size: -
V gene: TRBV12-3/TRBV12-4
CDR3 protein: CASKRGQTNEQFF
CDR3 DNA: TGTGCCAGCAAGCGGGGACAGACCAATGAGCAGTTCTTC

J gene: TRBJ1-5
D gene: -
clone size: -
V gene: TRBV5-1
CDR3 protein: CASSNGSFNQPQHF
CDR3 DNA: TGCGCCAGCAGCAACGGCAGCTTCAATCAGCCCCAGCATTTT

J gene: TRBJ1-1
D gene: -
clone size: many
V gene: TRBV12-3/TRBV12-4
CDR3 protein: CASSLATGQNTEAFF
CDR3 DNA: TGTGCCAGCAGTTTAGCGACAGGACAGAACACTGAAGCTTTCTTT

J gene: TRBJ1-1
D gene: -
clone size: few
V gene: TRBV7-6
CDR3 protein: CASSLALGGNTEAFF
CDR3 DNA: TGTGCCAGCAGCTTAGCGCTGGGGGGAAATACTGAAGCTTTCTTT

J gene: TRBJ1-2
D gene: TRBD1
clone size: few
V gene: TRBV11-2
CDR3 protein: CASSLGTGIGYGYTF
CDR3 DNA: TGTGCCAGCAGTCTAGGGACAGGGATCGGCTATGGCTACACCTTC

J gene: TRBJ1-6
D gene: -
clone size: many
V gene: TRBV20-1
CDR3 protein: CSARDSRHRPNNSPLHF
CDR3 DNA: TGCAGTGCTAGAGATTCCCGACACAGGCCCAATAATTCACCCCTCCACTTT

J gene: TRBJ1-4
D gene: -
clone size: many
V gene: TRBV6-1
CDR3 protein: CASSTTQGNEKLFF
CDR3 DNA: TGTGCCAGCAGTACAACCCAAGGGAATGAAAAACTGTTTTTT

J gene: TRBJ2-5
D gene: TRBD1
clone size: few
V gene: TRBV20-1
CDR3 protein: CSASRDRVGETQYF
CDR3 DNA: TGCAGTGCTTCCCGGGACAGGGTCGGGGAGACCCAGTACTTC

J gene: TRBJ2-7
D gene: -
clone size: -
V gene: TRBV3-1
CDR3 protein: CASSQGPGPENEQYF
CDR3 DNA: TGTGCCAGCAGCCAAGGTCCGGGGCCGGAGAACGAGCAGTACTTC

J gene: TRBJ2-7
D gene: -
clone size: -
V gene: TRBV20-1
CDR3 protein: CSARGTSGASYEQYF
CDR3 DNA: TGCAGTGCTAGAGGGACGTCAGGGGCATCCTACGAGCAGTACTTC

J gene: TRBJ1-2
D gene: TRBD1
clone size: many
V gene: TRBV20-1
CDR3 protein: CSAREPGQVYGYTF
CDR3 DNA: TGCAGTGCTAGAGAGCCGGGACAGGTCTATGGCTACACCTTC

J gene: TRBJ2-7
D gene: -
clone size: few
V gene: TRBV19
CDR3 protein: CASEGSRHEQYF
CDR3 DNA: TGTGCCAGTGAGGGGTCTAGGCACGAGCAGTACTTC

J gene: TRBJ2-5
D gene: -
clone size: -
V gene: TRBV27
CDR3 protein: CASARYVGGRQEAQYF
CDR3 DNA: TGTGCCAGCGCGCGATATGTGGGGGGCCGACAAGAGGCCCAGTACTTC

J gene: TRBJ2-2
D gene: TRBD2
clone size: -
V gene: TRBV7-9
CDR3 protein: CASSLGAGVNTGELFF
CDR3 DNA: TGTGCCAGCAGCTTAGGGGCGGGAGTGAACACCGGGGAGCTGTTTTTT

J gene: TRBJ2-7
D gene: -
clone size: few
V gene: TRBV27
CDR3 protein: CASSLGWAGSYEQYF
CDR3 DNA: TGTGCCAGCAGTCTCGGGTGGGCCGGCTCCTACGAGCAGTACTTC

J gene: TRBJ1-4
D gene: TRBD1
clone size: many
V gene: TRBV20-1
CDR3 protein: CSARSGQPNDEKLFF
CDR3 DNA: TGCAGTGCTAGATCGGGACAGCCCAACGATGAAAAACTGTTTTTT

J gene: TRBJ1-2
D gene: -
clone size: many
V gene: TRBV6-1
CDR3 protein: CASSEYSGASFLYGYTF
CDR3 DNA: TGTGCCAGCAGTGAGTATTCCGGAGCCTCCTTCCTTTATGGCTACACCTTC

J gene: TRBJ1-1
D gene: -
clone size: -
V gene: TRBV6-1
CDR3 protein: CASTTKGHLRDTEAFF
CDR3 DNA: TGTGCCAGCACGACGAAGGGCCATCTTAGGGACACTGAAGCTTTCTTT

J gene: TRBJ2-7
D gene: -
clone size: many
V gene: TRBV20-1
CDR3 protein: CSARGGAASSYEQYF
CDR3 DNA: TGCAGTGCTAGAGGTGGGGCCGCCAGCTCCTACGAGCAGTACTTC

J gene: TRBJ1-1
D gene: TRBD1
clone size: -
V gene: TRBV28
CDR3 protein: CASSGPGQGQTEAFF
CDR3 DNA: TGTGCCAGCAGTGGACCGGGACAGGGTCAAACTGAAGCTTTCTTT

J gene: TRBJ1-2
D gene: -
clone size: -
V gene: TRBV20-1
CDR3 protein: CSAANRADYGYTF
CDR3 DNA: TGCAGTGCTGCGAATCGGGCCGACTATGGCTACACCTTC

J gene: TRBJ1-2
D gene: -
clone size: many
V gene: TRBV12-3/TRBV12-4
CDR3 protein: CASSPLRQGTGYTF
CDR3 DNA: TGTGCCAGCAGTCCACTCCGCCAGGGGACCGGCTACACCTTC

J gene: TRBJ2-6
D gene: -
clone size: -
V gene: TRBV20-1
CDR3 protein: CSARDQGGSGANVLTF
CDR3 DNA: TGCAGTGCTAGAGACCAGGGGGGCTCTGGGGCCAACGTCCTGACTTTC

J gene: TRBJ2-5
D gene: TRBD1
clone size: -
V gene: TRBV29-1
CDR3 protein: CSVVTGVGETQYF
CDR3 DNA: TGCAGCGTTGTTACAGGGGTAGGGGAGACCCAGTACTTC

J gene: TRBJ1-4
D gene: -
clone size: many
V gene: TRBV20-1
CDR3 protein: CSASRPTGHGEKLFF
CDR3 DNA: TGCAGTGCTAGCAGACCCACAGGTCACGGTGAAAAACTGTTTTTT

J gene: TRBJ2-2
D gene: TRBD2
clone size: once
V gene: TRBV19
CDR3 protein: CASSMGIAGENTGELFF
CDR3 DNA: TGTGCCAGTAGTATGGGGATAGCGGGAGAAAACACCGGGGAGCTGTTTTTT

J gene: TRBJ1-6
D gene: -
clone size: -
V gene: TRBV5-1
CDR3 protein: CASSSIAVDSSGASF
CDR3 DNA: TGCGCCAGCAGCTCGATTGCGGTTGACAGCTCAGGGGCTTCCTTT

J gene: TRBJ2-5
D gene: TRBD2
clone size: few
V gene: TRBV12-3/TRBV12-4
CDR3 protein: CASSLASGGQGETQYF
CDR3 DNA: TGTGCCAGCAGTTTAGCGTCGGGGGGGCAGGGGGAGACCCAGTACTTC

J gene: TRBJ1-2
D gene: -
clone size: -
V gene: TRBV30
CDR3 protein: CAWRVDLNYGYTF
CDR3 DNA: TGTGCCTGGAGGGTGGACCTCAACTATGGCTACACCTTC

J gene: TRBJ1-2
D gene: -
clone size: many
V gene: TRBV12-3/TRBV12-4
CDR3 protein: CASSGTASDYGYTF
CDR3 DNA: TGTGCCAGCAGTGGGACCGCGTCGGACTATGGCTACACCTTC

J gene: TRBJ1-2
D gene: -
clone size: many
V gene: TRBV27
CDR3 protein: CATAGDGGYTF
CDR3 DNA: TGTGCCACTGCAGGGGATGGTGGCTACACCTTC

J gene: TRBJ1-3
D gene: -
clone size: -
V gene: TRBV20-1
CDR3 protein: CSARDLLGNTIYF
CDR3 DNA: TGCAGTGCTAGAGACCTACTCGGAAACACCATATATTTT

J gene: TRBJ1-1
D gene: -
clone size: -
V gene: TRBV29-1
CDR3 protein: CSVPGALGTEAFF
CDR3 DNA: TGCAGCGTGCCCGGGGCCCTTGGCACTGAAGCTTTCTTT

J gene: TRBJ1-2
D gene: -
clone size: many
V gene: TRBV18
CDR3 protein: CASTTDSSYGYTF
CDR3 DNA: TGTGCCAGCACTACCGACAGTTCTTATGGCTACACCTTC

J gene: TRBJ2-1
D gene: TRBD2
clone size: few
V gene: TRBV9
CDR3 protein: CASSPGLAGVGEQFF
CDR3 DNA: TGTGCCAGCAGCCCGGGACTAGCGGGAGTCGGTGAGCAGTTCTTC

J gene: TRBJ2-3
D gene: -
clone size: -
V gene: TRBV7-2
CDR3 protein: CASSLEAHPGGTDTQYF
CDR3 DNA: TGTGCCAGCAGCTTAGAAGCCCACCCAGGCGGCACAGATACGCAGTATTTT

J gene: TRBJ1-4
D gene: -
clone size: many
V gene: TRBV20-1
CDR3 protein: CSAREFRRAVNEKLFF
CDR3 DNA: TGCAGTGCTAGAGAATTTAGGAGGGCTGTTAATGAAAAACTGTTTTTT

J gene: TRBJ1-2
D gene: -
clone size: -
V gene: TRBV6-9
CDR3 protein: CASSYDFNYGYTF
CDR3 DNA: TGTGCCAGCAGTTACGATTTTAACTATGGCTACACCTTC

J gene: TRBJ1-2
D gene: -
clone size: few
V gene: TRBV10-3
CDR3 protein: CAISDAGAQYGYTF
CDR3 DNA: TGTGCCATCAGTGATGCGGGGGCCCAATATGGCTACACCTTC

J gene: TRBJ2-5
D gene: -
clone size: many
V gene: TRBV28
CDR3 protein: CASSLRRVSETQYF
CDR3 DNA: TGTGCCAGCAGTTTAAGACGGGTTTCAGAGACCCAGTACTTC

J gene: TRBJ1-5
D gene: TRBD1
clone size: -
V gene: TRBV6-1
CDR3 protein: CASSQGQGERKPQHF
CDR3 DNA: TGTGCCAGCAGCCAGGGACAGGGGGAACGGAAGCCCCAGCATTTT

J gene: TRBJ1-3
D gene: -
clone size: few
V gene: TRBV6-2/TRBV6-3
CDR3 protein: CASSYSRGRGNTIYF
CDR3 DNA: TGTGCCAGCAGTTACTCGAGGGGAAGAGGAAACACCATATATTTT